This T cell receptor beta chain came from a study of response to subunit inactivated influenza vaccine. This CDR3 has 12 amino acids. The germline V and J ends were trimmed by 6 bases and 5 bases, with 10 bases remaining between them. TCRdb itself ran the RT-PCR reads through MiXCR, one entry per CDR3 protein. Of 500,000 to 700,000 distinct CDR3 sequences in the sample, 20% to 25% were seen once. The same sample was also used in a study of T cells expressing NK-cell markers. That publication notes: In generating TCR beta cDNA, 5'RACE template switching with UMIs was used.

The source is a man in his fifties who received an inactivated influenza vaccine. The rearrangement links TRBV12-3 or TRBV12-4 to TRBJ1-2; D is ambiguous. The sequences come from CD4+ T cells sorted from PBMCs, collected about 11 days after vaccination. The CDR3 here is CASRTSGYGYTF. The CDR3 nucleotides are TGTGCCAGCAGAACTAGTGGGTATGGCTACACCTTC.